This T cell receptor beta chain appears in the sequencing data of a study of T-cell reconstitution after alpha-beta-depleted transplantation in children. Preparation of the TCRbeta library was carried out with unique molecular identifiers. TCRdb called the PCR reads again in MiXCR, with one record for every CDR3 protein. The sample has approximately 490,000 distinct CDR3 sequences; under 15% are singletons. V lost 0 bases to trimming and J lost 4 bases, with 15 bases between them. The germline CDR1 and CDR2 sequences are MGHDK and SYGVNS. This CDR3 comprises 16 residues. This clonotype was picked up a small number of times.

The sequencing used PBMCs from the stem cell graft donor, collected from the stem cell graft. The TCR originated in a human donor who donated a stem cell graft to a child with combined immunodeficiency. V and J are TRBV25-1 and TRBJ2-5; D might be TRBD2 (6 bases). The CDR3 coding sequence is TGTGCCAGCAGTGAATATGGGAGGACCCAAGGAGAGACCCAGTACTTC. It yields the protein CASSEYGRTQGETQYF. Full variable domain (outside the CDR3, taken from reference TRBV25-1 and TRBJ2-5): EADIYQTPRYLVIGTGKKITLECSQTMGHDKMYWYQQDPGMELHLIHYSYGVNSTEKGDLSSESTVSRIRTEHFPLTLESARPSHTSQYLCASSEYGRTQGETQYFGPGTRLLVL.